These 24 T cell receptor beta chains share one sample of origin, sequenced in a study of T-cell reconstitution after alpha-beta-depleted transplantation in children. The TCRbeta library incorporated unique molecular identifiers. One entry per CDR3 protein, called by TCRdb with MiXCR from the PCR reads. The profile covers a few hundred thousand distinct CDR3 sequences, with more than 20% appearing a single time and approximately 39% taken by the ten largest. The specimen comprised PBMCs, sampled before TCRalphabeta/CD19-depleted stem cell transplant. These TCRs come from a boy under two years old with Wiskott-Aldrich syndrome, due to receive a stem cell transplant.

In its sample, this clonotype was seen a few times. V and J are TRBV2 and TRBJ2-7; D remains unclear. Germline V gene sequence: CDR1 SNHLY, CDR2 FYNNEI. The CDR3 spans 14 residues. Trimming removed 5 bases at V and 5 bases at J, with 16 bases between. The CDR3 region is CASSLRSERNEQYF. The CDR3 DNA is TGTGCCAGCAGTTTACGGTCTGAACGCAACGAGCAGTACTTC.

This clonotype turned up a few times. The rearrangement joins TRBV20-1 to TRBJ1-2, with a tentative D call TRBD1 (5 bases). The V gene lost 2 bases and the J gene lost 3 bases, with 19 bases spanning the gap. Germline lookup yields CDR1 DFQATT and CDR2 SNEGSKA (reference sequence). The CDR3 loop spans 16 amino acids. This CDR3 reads CSARTYRGRGDYGYTF. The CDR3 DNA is TGCAGTGCTAGAACCTATCGGGGACGGGGGGACTATGGCTACACCTTC.

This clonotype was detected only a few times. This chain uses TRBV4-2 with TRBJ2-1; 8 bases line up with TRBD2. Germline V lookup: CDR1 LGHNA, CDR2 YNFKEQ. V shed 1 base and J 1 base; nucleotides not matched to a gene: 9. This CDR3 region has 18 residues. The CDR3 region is CASSQALAGGGSYNEQFF. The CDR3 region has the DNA TGTGCCAGCAGCCAAGCATTGGCGGGAGGTGGTTCCTACAATGAGCAGTTCTTC.

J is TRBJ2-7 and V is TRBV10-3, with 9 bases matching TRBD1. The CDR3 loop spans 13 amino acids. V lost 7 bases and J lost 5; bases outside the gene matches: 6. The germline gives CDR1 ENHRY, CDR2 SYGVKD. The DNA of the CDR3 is TGTGCCATCATGTTGGGACAGGGCCACGAGCAGTACTTC. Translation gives CAIMLGQGHEQYF.

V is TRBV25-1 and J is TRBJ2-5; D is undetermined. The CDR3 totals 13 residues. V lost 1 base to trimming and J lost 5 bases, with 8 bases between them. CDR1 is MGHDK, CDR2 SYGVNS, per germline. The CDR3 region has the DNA TGTGCCAGCAGTGAATCAGGATTGGAGACCCAGTACTTC. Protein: CASSESGLETQYF. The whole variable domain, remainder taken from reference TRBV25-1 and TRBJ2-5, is EADIYQTPRYLVIGTGKKITLECSQTMGHDKMYWYQQDPGMELHLIHYSYGVNSTEKGDLSSESTVSRIRTEHFPLTLESARPSHTSQYLCASSESGLETQYFGPGTRLLVL.

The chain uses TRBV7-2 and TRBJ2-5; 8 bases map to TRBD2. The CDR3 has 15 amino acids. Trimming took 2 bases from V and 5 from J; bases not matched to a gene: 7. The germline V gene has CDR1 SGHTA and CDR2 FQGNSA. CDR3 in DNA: TGTGCCAGCAGCTTAATCGCTAGCGGGTGGGAGACCCAGTACTTC. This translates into CASSLIASGWETQYF.

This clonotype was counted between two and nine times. The CDR3 DNA reads TGCGCCAGCACCCCCTCAGTGAGCGTACGAACAGATACGCAGTATTTT. It yields the protein CASTPSVSVRTDTQYF. The chain links TRBV5-1 to TRBJ2-3; D call uncertain. Between the trimmed V and J ends, which lost 6 bases and 3 bases, there was a span of 20 bases. The CDR3 spans 16 residues. CDR1 SGHRS and CDR2 YFSETQ come from the germline V gene.

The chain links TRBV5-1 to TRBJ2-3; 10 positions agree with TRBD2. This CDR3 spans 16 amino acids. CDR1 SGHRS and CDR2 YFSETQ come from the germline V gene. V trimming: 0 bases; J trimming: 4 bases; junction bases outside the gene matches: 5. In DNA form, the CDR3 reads TGCGCCAGCAGCTTGGAGCCTAGCGGGAGCCCAGATACGCAGTATTTT. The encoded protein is CASSLEPSGSPDTQYF.

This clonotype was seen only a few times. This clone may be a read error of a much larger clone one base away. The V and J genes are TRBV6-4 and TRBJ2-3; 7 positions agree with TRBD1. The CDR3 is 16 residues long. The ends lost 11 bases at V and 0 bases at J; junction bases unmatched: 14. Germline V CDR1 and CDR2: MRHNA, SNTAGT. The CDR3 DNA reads TGTGCCGACCCCAGGGACAGAAAAGCTAGCACAGATACGCAGTATTTT. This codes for CADPRDRKASTDTQYF.

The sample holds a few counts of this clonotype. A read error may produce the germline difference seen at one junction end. The CDR3: CSASRVEAQYF. In DNA form, the CDR3 reads TGCAGCGCATCTAGGGTAGAGGCCCAGTACTTC. V is TRBV29-1 and J is TRBJ2-5; D remains unclear. Germline-derived CDR1 and CDR2 are SQVTM and ANQGSEA. CDR3 length: 11 residues. Filled out from reference TRBV29-1 and TRBJ2-5, the complete variable domain reads SAVISQKPSRDICQRGTSLTIQCQVDSQVTMMFWYRQQPGQSLTLIATANQGSEATYESGFVIDKFPISRPNLTFSTLTVSNMSPEDSSIYLCSASRVEAQYFGPGTRLLVL.

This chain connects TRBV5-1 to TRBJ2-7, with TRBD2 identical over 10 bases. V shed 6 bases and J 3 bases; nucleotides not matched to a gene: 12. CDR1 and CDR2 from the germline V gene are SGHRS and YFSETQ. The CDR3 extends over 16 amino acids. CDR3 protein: CASTPSTSGPIYEQYF. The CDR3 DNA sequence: TGCGCCAGCACCCCTTCGACTAGCGGGCCTATCTACGAGCAGTACTTC.

CDR3 DNA: TGCGCCAGCAGCTCCGGGAAGAATACGCAGTATTTT. Residues: CASSSGKNTQYF. The chain has TRBV5-1 and TRBJ2-3; D is possibly TRBD2 (5 bases). V was cut by 3 bases and J by 7 bases, with 9 bases left in between. Germline-derived CDR1 and CDR2 are SGHRS and YFSETQ. The CDR3 consists of 12 residues.

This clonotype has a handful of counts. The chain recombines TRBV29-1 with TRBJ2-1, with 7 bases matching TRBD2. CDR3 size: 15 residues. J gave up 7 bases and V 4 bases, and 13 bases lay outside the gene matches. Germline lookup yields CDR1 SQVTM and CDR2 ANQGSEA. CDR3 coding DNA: TGCAGCGTTGTTGAGCGGGGAGCGATCGGGAATGAGCAGTTCTTC. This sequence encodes CSVVERGAIGNEQFF.

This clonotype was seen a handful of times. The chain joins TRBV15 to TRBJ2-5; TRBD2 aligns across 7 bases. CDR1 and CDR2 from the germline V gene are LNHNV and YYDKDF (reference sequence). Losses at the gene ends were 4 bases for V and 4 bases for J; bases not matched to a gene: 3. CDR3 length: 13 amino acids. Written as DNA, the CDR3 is TGTGCCACCAGCACCGCGGGGGTAGAGACCCAGTACTTC. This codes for CATSTAGVETQYF.

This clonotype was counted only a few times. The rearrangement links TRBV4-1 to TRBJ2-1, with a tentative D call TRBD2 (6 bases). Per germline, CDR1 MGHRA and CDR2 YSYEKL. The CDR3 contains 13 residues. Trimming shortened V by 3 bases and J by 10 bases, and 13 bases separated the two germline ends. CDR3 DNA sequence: TGCGCCAGCAGCCATGACCGGGGGTGGGAGCAGTTCTTC. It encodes CASSHDRGWEQFF.

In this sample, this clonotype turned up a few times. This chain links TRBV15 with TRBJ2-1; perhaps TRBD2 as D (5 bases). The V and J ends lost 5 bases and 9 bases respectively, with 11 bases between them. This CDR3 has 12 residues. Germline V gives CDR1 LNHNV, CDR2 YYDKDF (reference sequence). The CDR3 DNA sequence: TGTGCCACCAGCCGAGGGCGGAGTGAGCAGTTCTTC. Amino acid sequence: CATSRGRSEQFF.

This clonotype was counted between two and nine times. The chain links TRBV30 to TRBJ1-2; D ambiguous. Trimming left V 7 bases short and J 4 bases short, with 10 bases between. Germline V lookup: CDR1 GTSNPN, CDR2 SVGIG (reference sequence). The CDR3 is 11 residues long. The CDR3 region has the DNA TGTGCCTTGTCCCCCCCCTATGGCTACACCTTC. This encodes CALSPPYGYTF.

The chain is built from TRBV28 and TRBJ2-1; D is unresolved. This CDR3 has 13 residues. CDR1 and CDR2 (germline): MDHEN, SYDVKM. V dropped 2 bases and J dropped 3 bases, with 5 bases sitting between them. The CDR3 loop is CASSLPSYNEQFF. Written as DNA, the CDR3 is TGTGCCAGCAGTTTACCTAGCTACAATGAGCAGTTCTTC. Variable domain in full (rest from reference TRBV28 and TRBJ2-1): DVKVTQSSRYLVKRTGEKVFLECVQDMDHENMFWYRQDPGLGLRLIYFSYDVKMKEKGDIPEGYSVSREKKERFSLILESASTNQTSMYLCASSLPSYNEQFFGPGTRLTVL.

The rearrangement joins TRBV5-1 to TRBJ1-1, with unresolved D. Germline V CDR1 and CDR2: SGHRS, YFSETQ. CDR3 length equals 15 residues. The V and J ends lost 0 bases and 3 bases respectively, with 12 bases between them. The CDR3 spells CASSLDLGGYTEAFF. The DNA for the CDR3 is TGCGCCAGCAGCTTGGACCTAGGAGGGTACACTGAAGCTTTCTTT.

DNA of the CDR3: TGCAGTGCTAGAGATCAGGGTAGGGTCACTGAAGCTTTCTTT. Amino acid sequence: CSARDQGRVTEAFF. This chain links TRBV20-1 with TRBJ1-1, with D possibly TRBD1 on 5 matching bases. Per the germline V gene, CDR1 is DFQATT and CDR2 is SNEGSKA (reference sequence). V lost 0 bases, J lost 4 bases, and 12 bases lay in between. CDR3 length equals 14 residues.

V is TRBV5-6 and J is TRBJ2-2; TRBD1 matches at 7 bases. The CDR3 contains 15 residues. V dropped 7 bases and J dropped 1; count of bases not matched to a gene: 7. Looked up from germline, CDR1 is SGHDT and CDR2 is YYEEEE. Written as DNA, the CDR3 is TGTGCCAGCGGATACCGGGACAGGAACACCGGGGAGCTGTTTTTT. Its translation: CASGYRDRNTGELFF.

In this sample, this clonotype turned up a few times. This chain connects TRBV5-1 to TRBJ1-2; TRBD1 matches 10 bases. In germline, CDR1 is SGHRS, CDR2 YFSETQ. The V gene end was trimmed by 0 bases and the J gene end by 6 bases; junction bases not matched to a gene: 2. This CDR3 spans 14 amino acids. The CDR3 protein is CASSLGQGANGYTF. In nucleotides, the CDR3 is TGCGCCAGCAGCTTGGGACAGGGGGCCAATGGCTACACCTTC.

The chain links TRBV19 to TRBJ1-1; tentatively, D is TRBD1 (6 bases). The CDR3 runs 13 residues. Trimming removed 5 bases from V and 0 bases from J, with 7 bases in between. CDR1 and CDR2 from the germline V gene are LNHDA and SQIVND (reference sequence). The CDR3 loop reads CASSGQMNTEAFF. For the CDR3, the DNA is TGTGCCAGTAGTGGACAGATGAACACTGAAGCTTTCTTT.

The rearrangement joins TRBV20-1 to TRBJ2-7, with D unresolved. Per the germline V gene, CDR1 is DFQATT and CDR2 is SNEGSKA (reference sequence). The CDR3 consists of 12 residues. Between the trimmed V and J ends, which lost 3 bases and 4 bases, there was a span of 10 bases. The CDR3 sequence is CSASLDPYEQYF. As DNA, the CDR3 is TGCAGTGCTAGTCTTGACCCATACGAGCAGTACTTC.